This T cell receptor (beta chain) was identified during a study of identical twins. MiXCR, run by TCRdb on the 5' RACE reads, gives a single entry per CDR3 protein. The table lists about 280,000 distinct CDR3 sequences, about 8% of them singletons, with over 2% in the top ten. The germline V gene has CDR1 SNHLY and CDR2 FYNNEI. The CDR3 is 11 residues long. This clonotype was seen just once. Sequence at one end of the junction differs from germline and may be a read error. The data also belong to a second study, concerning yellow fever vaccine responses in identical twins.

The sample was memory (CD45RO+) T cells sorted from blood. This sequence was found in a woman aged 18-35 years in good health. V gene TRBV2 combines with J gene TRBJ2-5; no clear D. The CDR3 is CAILYEPPLHF. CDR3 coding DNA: TGTGCCATCCTGTACGAGCCTCCCCTCCACTTC.